The 28 T cell receptor beta chains in this list originate from one sample, sequenced in a study of T cell responses to AZD1222 COVID-19 vaccine. The data were produced by immunoSEQ multiplex PCR, yet TCRdb's version contains in-frame clones alone and is incomplete. The data hold 85,000 to 100,000 clones, with around 90% observed a single time. The starting material was peripheral blood, obtained 28 days after the second AZD1222 dose. The receptors originated from an adult who received the AZD1222 COVID-19 vaccine.

The J gene is TRBJ1-2, the V gene TRBV6-5, with D possibly matching TRBD1 (6 bases). CDR1 is MNHEY, CDR2 SVGAGI, per germline. The length of the CDR3 is 15 residues. V lost 5 bases and J 5 bases, leaving 18 bases between the germline ends. Written as DNA, the CDR3 is TGTGCCAGCAGTCCTCAGGGGTTCGGGGGGTATGGCTACACCTTC. This sequence encodes CASSPQGFGGYGYTF.

The CDR3: CASSYSNRPYEQYF. CDR3 DNA: TGTGCCAGCAGTTACTCGAACAGGCCCTACGAGCAGTACTTC. The gene calls are TRBV6-2 or TRBV6-3 and TRBJ2-7; D is perhaps TRBD1 (5 bases). Trimming cost V 0 bases and J 2 bases, with 8 bases left between them. Germline CDR1 reads MNHEY; CDR2 reads SVGEGT. This CDR3 contains 14 residues.

The chain carries TRBV25-1 and TRBJ2-3; either TRBD1 or TRBD2 may fit D (6 bases each). The CDR3 length is 15 residues. Germline lookup yields CDR1 MGHDK and CDR2 SYGVNS. Between the trimmed V and J ends, which lost 4 bases and 0 bases, there was a span of 11 bases. As DNA, the CDR3 is TGTGCCAGCAGTGGCGGGACATTTAGCACAGATACGCAGTATTTT. It translates to CASSGGTFSTDTQYF.

The chain has TRBV19 and TRBJ1-6; no clear D. The CDR3 sequence is 14 residues long. Germline V lookup: CDR1 LNHDA, CDR2 SQIVND (reference sequence). V lost 5 bases and J 7 bases, leaving 12 bases between the germline ends. The CDR3 protein is CASSLHSLNSPLHF. DNA for the CDR3: TGTGCCAGTAGTTTACACAGCTTGAATTCACCCCTCCACTTT.

V and J are TRBV14 and TRBJ2-6; 8 positions match TRBD1. Germline V lookup: CDR1 SGHDN, CDR2 FVKESK. Trimming at V came to 4 bases and at J to 2 bases, leaving 1 base not matched to a gene. The CDR3 spans 15 residues. The CDR3 DNA reads as TGTGCCAGCAGCCCAGGGGGCGCTGGGGCCAACGTCCTGACTTTC. Amino acids: CASSPGGAGANVLTF.

The J gene is TRBJ1-2, the V gene TRBV19; 8 bases line up with TRBD1. The germline gives CDR1 LNHDA, CDR2 SQIVND (reference sequence). V gave up 5 bases and J gave up 5 bases; unmatched junction bases: 7. The CDR3 spans 14 residues. The CDR3: CASSLRDRKYGYTF. CDR3 nucleotides: TGTGCCAGTAGTCTCCGGGACAGGAAGTATGGCTACACCTTC.

The chain is built from TRBV5-8 and TRBJ1-4; the D gene is possibly TRBD1 (6 bases). The germline CDR1 and CDR2 sequences are SGHTS and YDEGEE. This CDR3 has 13 amino acids. V gave up 7 bases and J gave up 4 bases, with 11 bases separating them. Here the CDR3 DNA reads TGTGCCAGCGGGGGGGGCCTTAATGAAAAACTGTTTTTT. This sequence encodes CASGGGLNEKLFF.

The CDR3 DNA reads as TGTGCCATCAGGGGTTTTGGGACAGGGAACGACTACGAGCAGTACTTC. It specifies CAIRGFGTGNDYEQYF. This rearrangement joins TRBV10-3 to TRBJ2-7, with 9 bases lining up with TRBD1. Germline loops: CDR1 ENHRY, CDR2 SYGVKD. V lost 6 bases to trimming and J lost 3 bases; unmatched junction nucleotides: 12. The CDR3 consists of 16 residues.

This clone occurred once. The CDR3 region is CASSLGDTNYVGYTF. The DNA for the CDR3 is TGCGCCAGCAGCTTGGGGGACACCAACTATGTCGGCTACACCTTC. The chain links TRBV5-1 to TRBJ1-2; D might be TRBD1 (6 bases). The germline V gene has CDR1 SGHRS and CDR2 YFSETQ. V was clipped by 0 bases and J by 8 bases, with 17 bases between them. The CDR3 length is 15 residues.

The V gene is TRBV5-4, the J gene TRBJ2-3; D uncertain. Trimming removed 1 base from V and 2 bases from J, with 5 bases in between. Per the germline V gene, CDR1 is SGHNT and CDR2 is YYREEE (reference sequence). There are 13 residues in the CDR3. The CDR3 bases are TGTGCCAGCAGCTTGTGGAACACAGATACGCAGTATTTT. It encodes CASSLWNTDTQYF.

V gene TRBV2 combines with J gene TRBJ1-2; D ambiguous. Germline-derived CDR1 and CDR2 are SNHLY and FYNNEI. Trimming removed 0 bases from V and 8 bases from J, with 13 bases in between. This CDR3 is 14 amino acids long. CDR3 loop: CASSEAIYVEGYTF. CDR3 bases: TGTGCCAGCAGTGAAGCCATCTACGTAGAGGGCTACACCTTC.

The V gene is TRBV5-1, the J gene TRBJ2-1, with a weak D call TRBD1 (6 bases). CDR1 and CDR2 from the germline V gene are SGHRS and YFSETQ. The CDR3 consists of 14 residues. Trimming pared 6 bases from V and 8 bases from J, leaving 18 bases between. For the CDR3, the DNA is TGCGCCAGCAAGAGAGTGGGGACATGGGATGAGCAGTTCTTC. This gives the protein CASKRVGTWDEQFF.

This chain links TRBV2 with TRBJ2-2; D remains unclear. This CDR3 has 14 amino acids. Trimming took off 7 bases at V and 0 bases at J, with 9 bases between the two ends. CDR1 is SNHLY and CDR2 is FYNNEI in the germline V gene. CDR3 protein: CASMRRANTGELFF. As DNA, the CDR3 is TGTGCCAGCATGAGGCGAGCGAACACCGGGGAGCTGTTTTTT. Full variable domain (rest looked up from reference TRBV2 and TRBJ2-2): EPEVTQTPSHQVTQMGQEVILRCVPISNHLYFYWYRQILGQKVEFLVSFYNNEISEKSEIFDDQFSVERPDGSNFTLKIRSTKLEDSAMYFCASMRRANTGELFFGEGSRLTVL.

The gene calls are TRBV5-1 and TRBJ2-7, with 8 bases matching TRBD1. Germline-derived CDR1 and CDR2 are SGHRS and YFSETQ. Trimming at V came to 2 bases and at J to 7 bases, leaving 5 bases not matched to a gene. The CDR3 totals 13 residues. The CDR3, as DNA: TGCGCCAGCAGCTTCGGACAGGGCGGGGAGCAGTACTTC. The encoded protein is CASSFGQGGEQYF.

The chain joins TRBV7-2 to TRBJ1-1; D not resolved. This CDR3 spans 13 amino acids. Deletions cut 3 bases from V and 5 bases from J, with 10 bases between. Germline V lookup: CDR1 SGHTA, CDR2 FQGNSA. CDR3 nucleotide sequence: TGTGCCAGCAGCTTCGACAAAACAACTGAAGCTTTCTTT. Residues: CASSFDKTTEAFF.

The V call is TRBV19, the J call TRBJ1-5, with D unresolved. The CDR3 loop spans 13 amino acids. Germline V gene sequence: CDR1 LNHDA, CDR2 SQIVND (reference sequence). V was trimmed by 7 bases and J by 4 bases, leaving 11 bases between them. The CDR3 reads CASKPPGNQPQHF. In DNA, the CDR3 is TGTGCCAGTAAACCGCCAGGAAATCAGCCCCAGCATTTT.

The chain has TRBV2 and TRBJ2-7; D uncertain. Germline-derived CDR1 and CDR2 are SNHLY and FYNNEI. This CDR3 has 13 amino acids. V lost 2 bases and J 6 bases, leaving 11 bases between the germline ends. The DNA for the CDR3 is TGTGCCAGCAGTGAAACTCGGCAGTCCGAGCAGTACTTC. It specifies CASSETRQSEQYF.

The chain joins TRBV11-2 to TRBJ2-1; possible D gene TRBD1, 6 bases. V was clipped by 5 bases and J by 6 bases, with 14 bases between them. The CDR3 runs 14 residues. Germline V gives CDR1 SGHAT, CDR2 FQNNGV. The CDR3 loop is CASSPGVGFNEQFF. The CDR3 nucleotides are TGTGCCAGCAGCCCAGGGGTAGGTTTCAATGAGCAGTTCTTC.

The rearrangement joins TRBV7-2 to TRBJ1-6; D call uncertain. The CDR3 spans 13 residues. The germline V and J ends were trimmed by 2 bases and 4 bases, with 3 bases remaining between them. Germline CDR1 and CDR2: SGHTA and FQGNSA. CDR3 residues: CASSLPYNSPLHF. In nucleotides, the CDR3 is TGTGCCAGCAGCTTACCTTATAATTCACCCCTCCACTTT.

This chain connects TRBV9 to TRBJ2-1; possibly TRBD1 or TRBD2 for D (5 bases each). V lost 7 bases to trimming and J lost 4 bases, with 18 bases between them. The CDR3 loop spans 15 amino acids. The germline V gene has CDR1 SGDLS and CDR2 YYNGEE. Here the CDR3 reads CASGGLTTQYNEQFF. CDR3 DNA: TGTGCCAGCGGGGGATTAACCACCCAATACAATGAGCAGTTCTTC.

This chain joins TRBV10-1 and TRBJ1-1; TRBD1 is a possible D gene (6 bases). V was trimmed by 6 bases and J by 8 bases, leaving 7 bases between them. Germline V gene data show CDR1 as WNHNN and CDR2 as SYGVQD (reference sequence). This CDR3 has 10 amino acids. The CDR3 here is CASRQGEAFF. CDR3 in DNA: TGCGCCAGCAGACAGGGAGAAGCTTTCTTT.

The gene calls are TRBV6-5 and TRBJ2-3; 8 bases are a match to TRBD2. The CDR3 sequence is 15 residues long. Germline lookup yields CDR1 MNHEY and CDR2 SVGAGI. The junction had 3 bases not matched to a gene; V was cut back by 2 bases and J by 2 bases. The CDR3 loop is CASSYQAGVTDTQYF. The CDR3 DNA sequence: TGTGCCAGCAGTTACCAAGCGGGGGTCACAGATACGCAGTATTTT.

The chain employs TRBV19 and TRBJ1-5, with D perhaps TRBD1 (6 bases). The CDR3 has 16 residues. Germline V gene lookup returns CDR1 LNHDA and CDR2 SQIVND (reference sequence). Trimming cost V 3 bases and J 3 bases, with 15 bases left between them. CDR3 loop: CASSIFGGTDNQPQHF. CDR3 coding DNA: TGTGCCAGTAGTATTTTTGGGGGCACCGACAATCAGCCCCAGCATTTT.

The chain joins TRBV12-3 or TRBV12-4 to TRBJ1-5, with 7 bases that match TRBD1. The CDR3 has 13 amino acids. Trimming cost V 5 bases and J 6 bases; bases outside gene matches: 4. The CDR3 region has the DNA TGTGCCAGCAGTATGCAGGGGGGTCAGCCCCAGCATTTT. Translated, it gives CASSMQGGQPQHF.

V usage is TRBV19 and J usage is TRBJ1-6; D is ambiguous. V lost 6 bases and J lost 2, with 11 bases in between. The CDR3 covers 15 residues. The germline CDR1 and CDR2 sequences are LNHDA and SQIVND (reference sequence). The CDR3 region has the DNA TGTGCCAGTAGCCTGGGGTTCCCCTATAATTCACCCCTCCACTTT. Its protein product is CASSLGFPYNSPLHF.

This chain joins TRBV28 and TRBJ2-1; 12 nucleotides agree with TRBD2. V was pared by 6 bases and J by 6 bases, with 3 bases of the junction left unmatched. This CDR3 region has 14 residues. The germline gives CDR1 MDHEN, CDR2 SYDVKM. The CDR3 sequence: CASRPSGGANEQFF. CDR3 sequence (DNA): TGTGCCAGCAGACCTAGCGGGGGGGCCAATGAGCAGTTCTTC.

This clone showed up just once. The chain links TRBV10-2 to TRBJ2-1, with TRBD1 matching over 7 bases. The germline CDR1 and CDR2 sequences are WSHSY and SAAADI. CDR3 size: 15 residues. The trim removed 3 bases at V and 0 bases at J, leaving 2 bases unmatched. The CDR3 DNA reads as TGCGCCAGCAGTGAACAGGGGAGCTCCTACAATGAGCAGTTCTTC. Amino acid sequence: CASSEQGSSYNEQFF.

This clone was counted a single time. The V gene is TRBV2, the J gene TRBJ2-7; TRBD1 agrees at 7 bases. The germline V gene encodes CDR1 SNHLY and CDR2 FYNNEI. V shed 10 bases, J shed 6 bases, and the junction held 15 bases outside the gene matches. The CDR3 runs 14 residues. DNA for the CDR3: TGTGCCACCGCGGACAGGCGGCACCCCACCGAGCAGTACTTC. The encoded protein is CATADRRHPTEQYF.